The rows below give T cell receptor beta chains drawn from one sample of a study of technical replicates of blood from a handful of donors. Repertoires were generated with immunoSEQ multiplex PCR, while TCRdb's copy carries only in-frame clones and drops some. Among approximately 81,000 clones, 90% to 97% were seen once, and the ten largest hold 0.35% to 0.45%. The sequencing input was T cells isolated from PBMCs. The receptors here all came from a human donor in good health. The conserved cysteine and the conserved F or W are not part of the CDR3 here. A D gene is named only where the DNA matches it firmly.

v_call	j_call	d_call	cdr3_aa
TRBV19	TRBJ1-4	-	ASSMGPGEKLF
TRBV27	TRBJ1-1	-	ASSLGASNTEAF
TRBV9	TRBJ2-7	TRBD2	ASSEGLATSYEQY
TRBV30	TRBJ2-3	-	AAAGGSSTDTQY
TRBV9	TRBJ2-7	TRBD1	ASSEGQGYYEQY
TRBV4-3	TRBJ1-2	-	ASSHTKTERYGYT
TRBV10-3	TRBJ2-1	TRBD1	AISGGPYNEQF
TRBV7-9	TRBJ2-7	TRBD1	ASSFSGTGSHEQY
TRBV29-1	TRBJ2-1	TRBD1	SDVGTGYNNEQF
TRBV18	TRBJ1-4	TRBD1	ASSPPSGGTTNEKLF
TRBV5-1	TRBJ2-7	TRBD1	ASSWTGEQQY
TRBV6-5	TRBJ2-7	TRBD1	ASSYRDRGYEQY
TRBV10-3	TRBJ1-1	-	ATGLGDTEAF
TRBV7-6	TRBJ2-5	-	ASSLEPGVGETQY
TRBV9	TRBJ2-1	-	ASSVGGGSYNEQF
TRBV19	TRBJ2-7	-	ASSIGAGLPHEQY
TRBV7-9	TRBJ1-2	TRBD1	ASSPTDRGSYGYT
TRBV4-2	TRBJ1-1	-	ASSQGQGPNTEAF
TRBV21-1	TRBJ1-5	-	ASSNRHLGGYQPQH
TRBV29-1	TRBJ2-3	TRBD2	SVSKTSGATDTQY
TRBV28	TRBJ2-1	TRBD2	ASRPQTGTIGEQF
TRBV5-1	TRBJ2-1	TRBD2	ASSTSGRNNEQF
TRBV5-4	TRBJ2-6	-	ASSLGQMEISGANVLT
TRBV7-9	TRBJ1-4	-	ASSLPGVPGLF
TRBV29-1	TRBJ2-7	TRBD2	SVGSSGGDEQY
TRBV28	TRBJ1-2	-	ASKQAANYGYT
TRBV7-9	TRBJ2-2	-	ASSRTGPGELF
TRBV25-1	TRBJ1-1	-	ASSEIGLDVSEAF
TRBV6-1	TRBJ1-5	-	ASSAHDGVNQPQH
TRBV30	TRBJ1-3	-	ALEPIRNTIY
TRBV7-9	TRBJ1-2	-	ASSLGQYGYT
TRBV5-1	TRBJ2-3	-	ASSLAGRTSTDTQY
TRBV7-8	TRBJ2-1	-	ASSLGTTLYNEQF
TRBV6-1	TRBJ1-1	TRBD1	ASSEWWTGDTEAF
TRBV7-2	TRBJ2-2	TRBD2	ASSLGLAGELF
TRBV28	TRBJ1-1	TRBD1	ASRERQGNTEAF
TRBV29-1	TRBJ2-7	TRBD1	SVTRGDRNSYEQY
TRBV27	TRBJ2-4	-	ASSSSGEAAKNIQY
TRBV2	TRBJ1-5	TRBD1	ASSEVADRGPPH
TRBV6-5	TRBJ1-5	TRBD1	ASRADRTGQPQH
TRBV2	TRBJ1-1	TRBD1	ASSELRGHRAF
TRBV27	TRBJ1-2	-	ASSHPGGRVGYT
TRBV7-2	TRBJ1-1	-	ASSPRIDRTEAF
TRBV30	TRBJ2-1	TRBD1	AWSVQGGFLNEQF